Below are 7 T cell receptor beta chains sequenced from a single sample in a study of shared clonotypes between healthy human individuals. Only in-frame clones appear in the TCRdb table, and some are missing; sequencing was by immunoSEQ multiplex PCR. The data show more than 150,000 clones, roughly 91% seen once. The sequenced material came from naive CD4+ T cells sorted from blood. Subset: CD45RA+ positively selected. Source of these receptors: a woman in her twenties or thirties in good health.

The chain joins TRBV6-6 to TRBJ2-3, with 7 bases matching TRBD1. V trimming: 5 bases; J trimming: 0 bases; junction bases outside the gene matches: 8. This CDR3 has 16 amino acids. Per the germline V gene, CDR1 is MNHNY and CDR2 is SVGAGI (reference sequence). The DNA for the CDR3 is TGTGCCAGCAGTATTAACAGGGGTCTGAGCACAGATACGCAGTATTTT. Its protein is CASSINRGLSTDTQYF.

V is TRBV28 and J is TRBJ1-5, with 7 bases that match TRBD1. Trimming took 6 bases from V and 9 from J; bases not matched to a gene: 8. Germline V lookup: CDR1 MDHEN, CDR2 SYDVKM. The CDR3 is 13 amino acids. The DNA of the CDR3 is TGTGCCAGCAGCCTACAGGGGCTGGTGCCCCAGCATTTT. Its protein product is CASSLQGLVPQHF.

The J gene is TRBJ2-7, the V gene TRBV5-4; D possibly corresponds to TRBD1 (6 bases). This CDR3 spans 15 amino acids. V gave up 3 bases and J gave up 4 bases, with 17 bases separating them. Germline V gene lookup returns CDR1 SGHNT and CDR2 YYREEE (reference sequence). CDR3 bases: TGTGCCAGCAGCTGGGGATCAGGGGTTGCGTACGAGCAGTACTTC. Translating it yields CASSWGSGVAYEQYF.

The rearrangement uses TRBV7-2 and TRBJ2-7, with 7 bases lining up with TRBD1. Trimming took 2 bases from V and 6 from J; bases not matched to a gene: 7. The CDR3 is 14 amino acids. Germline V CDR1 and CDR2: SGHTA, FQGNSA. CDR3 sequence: CASSLNRGYGEQYF. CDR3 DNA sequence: TGTGCCAGCAGCTTAAACAGGGGTTACGGCGAGCAGTACTTC.

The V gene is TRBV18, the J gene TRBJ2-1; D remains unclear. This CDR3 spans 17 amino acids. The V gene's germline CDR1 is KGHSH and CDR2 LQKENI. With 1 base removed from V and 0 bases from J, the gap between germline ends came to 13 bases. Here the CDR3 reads CASSPREAPSSYNEQFF. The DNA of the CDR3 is TGTGCCAGCTCACCACGCGAGGCACCGAGCTCCTACAATGAGCAGTTCTTC.

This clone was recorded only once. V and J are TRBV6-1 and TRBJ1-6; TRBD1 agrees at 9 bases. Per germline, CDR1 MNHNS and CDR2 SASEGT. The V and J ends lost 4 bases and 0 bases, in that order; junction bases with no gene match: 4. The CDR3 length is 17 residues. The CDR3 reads CASSVHRGPSYNSPLHF. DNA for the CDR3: TGTGCCAGCAGTGTACACAGGGGGCCCTCCTATAATTCACCCCTCCACTTT.

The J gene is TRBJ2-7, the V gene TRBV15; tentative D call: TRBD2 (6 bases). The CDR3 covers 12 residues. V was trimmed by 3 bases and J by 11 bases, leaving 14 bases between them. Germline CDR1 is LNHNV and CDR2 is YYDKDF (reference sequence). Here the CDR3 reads CATSSAWGGEYF. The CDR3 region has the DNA TGTGCCACCAGCAGCGCCTGGGGCGGGGAGTACTTC.